This T cell receptor (beta chain) was found in a study of T cells in Graves' hyperthyroidism and ophthalmopathy. At the level of the study: Once the initial diagnosis was made, peripheral blood was obtained before any treatment.

The ends lost 0 bases at V and 0 bases at J; junction bases unmatched: 2. The CDR3 has 16 residues. Germline lookup yields CDR1 PRHDT and CDR2 FYEKMQ (reference sequence). TCR beta CDR3 sequences were amplified from RNA transcripts. During a first-round RT-PCR of the TCR CDR3, the HTBI primer set was used. TCRdb passed the multiplex PCR reads through MiXCR, listing each CDR3 protein once. This sample has roughly 580,000 distinct CDR3 sequences; approximately 15% occur once, and the top ten carry roughly 6.2%. Hyperthyroidism in the patients, aged 18 to 65, was newly diagnosed and under 2 months in duration. A note on this clonotype: Its cognate antigen is unknown.

General study results and limits: Blood also showed most of the thyroid clonotypes that were expanded above 0.001.

The rearrangement links TRBV13 to TRBJ1-3, with 7 bases that match TRBD1. The sequence was collected from a woman in her twenties or thirties with Graves' hyperthyroidism that later progressed to Graves' ophthalmopathy. Sequencing used blood. CDR3 nucleotide sequence: TGTGCCAGCAGCTTAGGAACAGGGGTCTCTGGAAACACCATATATTTT. Translating gives CASSLGTGVSGNTIYF.